One T cell receptor beta chain is described in this entry. Only in-frame clones appear in the TCRdb table, and some are missing; sequencing was by immunoSEQ multiplex PCR. The profile covers about 72,000 clones, with 70% to 90% appearing a single time and approximately 11% taken by the ten largest. This entry belongs to a study of blood T cell repertoires in COVID-19. Across the whole study: Sample material is recorded as cDNA or gDNA derived from T cells, B-cell-depleted T cells, or PBMCs.

Germline V gene sequence: CDR1 SGHVS, CDR2 FQNEAQ. The CDR3 has 16 residues. V shed 8 bases, J shed 2 bases, and the junction held 9 bases outside the gene matches. Sequencing used peripheral blood. The TCR was taken from a man aged 65-85 years with active or convalescent COVID-19. The chain combines TRBV7-8 with TRBJ1-5; TRBD1 matches 10 bases. The CDR3 sequence: CASVKDRGHRNQPQHF. DNA of the CDR3: TGTGCCAGCGTAAAAGACAGGGGGCATCGCAATCAGCCCCAGCATTTT.